This T cell receptor (beta chain) originates from a study of T cells in Graves' hyperthyroidism and ophthalmopathy. Points from the study as a whole: Researchers found most expanded thyroid clonotypes above 0.001 in blood as well.

Trimming shortened V by 5 bases and J by 18 bases, and 11 bases separated the two germline ends. Germline CDR1 is SGHVS and CDR2 is FQNEAQ. The CDR3 spans 10 residues. Points on this clonotype: Its specificity is unknown.

TCR beta CDR3 regions were amplified from RNA transcripts. First-round RT-PCR targeting the TCR CDR3 was performed with the HTBI primer set. TCRdb itself ran the multiplex PCR reads through MiXCR, one entry per CDR3 protein. The data contain around 600,000 distinct CDR3 sequences, just under 45% of them seen just once; the ten biggest clones take up more than 7%. The sequenced sample consisted of peripheral blood or thyroid tissue (not recorded which). This receptor was obtained from an adult man with Graves' disease, either hyperthyroidism or ophthalmopathy (not recorded which). The gene calls are TRBV7-8 and TRBJ2-6; D is perhaps TRBD1 (6 bases). The CDR3 DNA is TGTGCCAGCAGCGTCGGGACACGGACTTTC. This gives the protein CASSVGTRTF. Full variable domain (outside the CDR3, taken from reference TRBV7-8 and TRBJ2-6): GAGVSQSPRYKVAKRGQDVALRCDPISGHVSLFWYQQALGQGPEFLTYFQNEAQLDKSGLPSDRFFAERPEGSVSTLKIQRTQQEDSAVYLCASSVGTRTFGAGSRLTVL.